A selection of T cell receptor beta chains follows, all from one sample in a study of T cell clonotyping in hematopoietic cell transplantation. The repertoire was sequenced with immunoSEQ multiplex PCR; TCRdb's copy has only in-frame clones and lacks some. Of 17,000 or so clones in the sample, 70% to 75% were seen once. Material for sequencing was peripheral blood mononuclear cells. These receptors were taken from a woman aged 60-75 years in good health. Some clones in this sample may be carry-over from other donors' samples. The CDR3 runs from the conserved cysteine through the conserved F or W. D genes are given only for firm matches. Some rows have no size entry. The others give once, few or many, or a class for an expanded clone.

clone_size j_call v_call d_call cdr3_aa
once TRBJ2-7 TRBV28 NA CASSLRRRAGLSEQYF
NA TRBJ1-1 TRBV14 NA CASSQGWGAEAFF
few TRBJ2-5 TRBV10-3 TRBD2 CATRPGLGEETQYF
once TRBJ1-1 TRBV4-1 NA CASSRIIKEDTEAFF
few TRBJ1-6 TRBV11-2 TRBD1 CASSLGQGTSPLHF
NA TRBJ2-7 TRBV25-1 NA CASKGYEQYF
NA TRBJ2-2 TRBV4-2 NA CASSHGMDTGELFF
NA TRBJ2-7 TRBV7-2 TRBD2 CASSTRIAGAVEQYF
once TRBJ1-2 TRBV9 NA CASSGNRALRESYTF
NA TRBJ2-1 TRBV4-2 NA CASSLRGGLEGEQFF
NA TRBJ2-7 TRBV11-2 TRBD2 CASSSREGAHTYEQYF
few TRBJ1-5 TRBV2 TRBD1 CASSNDRVIAAQHF
NA TRBJ1-4 TRBV25-1 NA CASSEVPGSDEKLFF
NA TRBJ2-7 TRBV6-5 TRBD2 CASSGLAGALEQYF
once TRBJ1-5 TRBV7-6 NA CASSLGDTANQPQHF
NA TRBJ1-5 TRBV5-1 TRBD1 CASSVDRGGQPQHF
NA TRBJ2-3 TRBV4-3 NA CASSQEYMGTDTQYF
NA TRBJ2-1 TRBV28 NA CASRPSRDEQFF
few NA TRBV28 NA CASSHRLWGASYEQYF
NA TRBJ2-5 TRBV7-2 NA CASSPGETQYF
NA TRBJ2-3 TRBV29-1 TRBD2 CSVILAETQYF
NA TRBJ2-7 TRBV28 NA CASSQQYF
NA TRBJ1-1 TRBV9 TRBD1 CASSQIPGQGSEAFF
NA TRBJ1-5 TRBV7-2 TRBD1 CASSADRGSRPQHF
NA TRBJ2-5 TRBV4-3 TRBD2 CASSQTRGGAQYF
few TRBJ1-6 TRBV14 TRBD1 CASSQWTGGSPLHF
NA TRBJ1-5 TRBV7-2 NA CASSAGPWEKNQPQHF
NA TRBJ2-7 TRBV29-1 TRBD2 CSVVYQREAYEQYF
NA TRBJ2-3 TRBV30 NA CAWETPTDTQYF
NA TRBJ2-1 TRBV7-2 NA CASSFEAGYEQFF
NA TRBJ1-5 TRBV19 TRBD1 CASSIPSGQRNQPQHF
NA TRBJ1-2 TRBV30 TRBD1 CAWRGTGTIGYTF
NA TRBJ2-6 TRBV28 TRBD2 CASRPRAGLTSGANVLTF
NA TRBJ2-7 TRBV19 NA CASSRFTGPDSYEQYF
NA TRBJ2-2 TRBV9 NA CASSPEGGDTGELFF
NA TRBJ2-3 TRBV29-1 NA CSVEGSRGTQYF
few TRBJ1-5 TRBV2 NA CASRARGGYQPQHF
NA TRBJ1-4 TRBV30 TRBD1 CAWSLTPGQANEKLFF
NA TRBJ2-7 TRBV7-2 NA CASSLAFVYEQYF
NA TRBJ1-6 TRBV6-5 NA CASSSGGGSPLHF
NA TRBJ2-7 TRBV5-1 NA CASSRDGSSYEQYF
once TRBJ1-6 TRBV7-2 NA CASSLSQGNSPLHF
once TRBJ2-1 TRBV29-1 NA CSVNGGYNEQFF
NA TRBJ2-3 TRBV30 NA CAWSHSGTSTDTQYF
few TRBJ1-5 TRBV30 NA CAWSVRLGNQPQHF
NA TRBJ1-5 TRBV7-9 NA CASSLAHGQLSNQPQHF
NA TRBJ2-5 TRBV30 NA CAWTPPGAETQYF
NA TRBJ2-7 TRBV7-2 NA CASSWDIGYEQYF